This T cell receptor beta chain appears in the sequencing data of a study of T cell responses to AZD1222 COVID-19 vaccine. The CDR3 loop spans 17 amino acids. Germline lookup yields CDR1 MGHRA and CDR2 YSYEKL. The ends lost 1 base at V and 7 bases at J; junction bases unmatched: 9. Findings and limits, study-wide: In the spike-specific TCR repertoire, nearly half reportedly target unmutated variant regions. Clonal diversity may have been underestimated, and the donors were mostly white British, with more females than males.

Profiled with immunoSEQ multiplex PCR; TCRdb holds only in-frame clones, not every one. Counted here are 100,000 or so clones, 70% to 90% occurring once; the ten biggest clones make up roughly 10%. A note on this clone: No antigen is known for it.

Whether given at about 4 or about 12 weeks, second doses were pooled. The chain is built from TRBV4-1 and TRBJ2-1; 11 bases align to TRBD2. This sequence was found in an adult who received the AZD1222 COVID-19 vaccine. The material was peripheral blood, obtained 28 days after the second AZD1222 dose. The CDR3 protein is CASSQAEFTSGRNEQFF. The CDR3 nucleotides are TGCGCCAGCAGCCAAGCCGAATTTACTAGCGGGAGAAATGAGCAGTTCTTC.